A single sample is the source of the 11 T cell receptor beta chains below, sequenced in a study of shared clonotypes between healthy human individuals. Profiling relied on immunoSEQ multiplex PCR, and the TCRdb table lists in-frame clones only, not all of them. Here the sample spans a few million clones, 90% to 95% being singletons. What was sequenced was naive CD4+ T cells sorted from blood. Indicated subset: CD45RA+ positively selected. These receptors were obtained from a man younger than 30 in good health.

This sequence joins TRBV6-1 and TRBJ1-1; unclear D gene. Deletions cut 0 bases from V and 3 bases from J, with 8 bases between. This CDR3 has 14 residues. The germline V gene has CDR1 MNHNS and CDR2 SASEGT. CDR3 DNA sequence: TGTGCCAGCAGTGAAGCGCGGGGAGACACTGAAGCTTTCTTT. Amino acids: CASSEARGDTEAFF.

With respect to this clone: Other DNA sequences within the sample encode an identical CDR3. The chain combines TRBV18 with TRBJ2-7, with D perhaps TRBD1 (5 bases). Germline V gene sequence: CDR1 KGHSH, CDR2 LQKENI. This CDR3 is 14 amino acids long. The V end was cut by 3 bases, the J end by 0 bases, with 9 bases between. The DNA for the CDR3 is TGTGCCAGCTCACCTAGGGGCACCTCCTACGAGCAGTACTTC. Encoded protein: CASSPRGTSYEQYF.

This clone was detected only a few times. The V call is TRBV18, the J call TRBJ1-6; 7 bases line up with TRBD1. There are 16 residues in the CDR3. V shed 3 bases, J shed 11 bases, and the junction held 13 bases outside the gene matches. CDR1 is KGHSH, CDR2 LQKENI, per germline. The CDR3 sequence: CASSPGQSERGTPLHF. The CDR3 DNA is TGTGCCAGCTCACCGGGACAGTCCGAACGAGGGACACCCCTCCACTTT.

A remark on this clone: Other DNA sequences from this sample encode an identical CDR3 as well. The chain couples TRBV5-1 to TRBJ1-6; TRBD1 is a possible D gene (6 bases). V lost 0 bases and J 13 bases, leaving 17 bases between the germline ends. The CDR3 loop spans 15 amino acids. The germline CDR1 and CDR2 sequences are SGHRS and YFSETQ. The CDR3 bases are TGCGCCAGCAGCTTGGCCGGGCAGGGGAGGTCGCCCCTCCACTTT. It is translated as CASSLAGQGRSPLHF.

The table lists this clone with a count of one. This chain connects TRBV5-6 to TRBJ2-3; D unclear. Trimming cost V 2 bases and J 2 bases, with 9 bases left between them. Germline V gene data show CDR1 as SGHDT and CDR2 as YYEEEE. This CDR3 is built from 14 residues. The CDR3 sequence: CASSFFRNTDTQYF. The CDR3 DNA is TGTGCCAGCAGCTTCTTTCGGAACACAGATACGCAGTATTTT.

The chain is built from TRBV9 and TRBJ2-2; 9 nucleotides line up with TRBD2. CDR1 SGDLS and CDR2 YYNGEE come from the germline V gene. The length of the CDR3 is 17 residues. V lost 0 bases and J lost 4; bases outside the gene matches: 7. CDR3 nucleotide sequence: TGTGCCAGCAGCGTAGTTAGCGGGAGATTCGGCACCGGGGAGCTGTTTTTT. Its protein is CASSVVSGRFGTGELFF.

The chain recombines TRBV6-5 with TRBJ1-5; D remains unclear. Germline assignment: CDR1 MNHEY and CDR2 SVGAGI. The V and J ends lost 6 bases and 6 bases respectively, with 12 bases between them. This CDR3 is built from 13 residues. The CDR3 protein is CASSSFRAQPQHF. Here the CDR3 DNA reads TGTGCCAGCAGCTCTTTCCGCGCTCAGCCCCAGCATTTT.

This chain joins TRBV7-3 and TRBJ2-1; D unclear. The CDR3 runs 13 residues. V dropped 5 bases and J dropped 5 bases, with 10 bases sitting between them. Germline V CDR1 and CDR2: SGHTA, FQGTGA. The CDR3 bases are TGTGCCAGCAGCCCCAGTAGGGACAATGAGCAGTTCTTC. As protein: CASSPSRDNEQFF.

The CDR3 loop is CASSQDRPTDTQYF. In DNA, the CDR3 is TGCGCCAGCAGCCAAGATCGCCCCACAGATACGCAGTATTTT. The V call is TRBV4-1, the J call TRBJ2-3, with D uncertain. Trimming stripped 0 bases from V and 2 bases from J, with 6 bases between. The CDR3 length is 14 residues. Germline assignment: CDR1 MGHRA and CDR2 YSYEKL.

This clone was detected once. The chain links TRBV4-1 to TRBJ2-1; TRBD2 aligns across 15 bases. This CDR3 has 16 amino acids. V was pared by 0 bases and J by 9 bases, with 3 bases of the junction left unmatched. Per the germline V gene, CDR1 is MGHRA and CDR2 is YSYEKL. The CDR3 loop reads CASSQEGLAGGGEQFF. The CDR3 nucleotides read TGCGCCAGCAGCCAAGAGGGACTAGCGGGAGGAGGTGAGCAGTTCTTC.

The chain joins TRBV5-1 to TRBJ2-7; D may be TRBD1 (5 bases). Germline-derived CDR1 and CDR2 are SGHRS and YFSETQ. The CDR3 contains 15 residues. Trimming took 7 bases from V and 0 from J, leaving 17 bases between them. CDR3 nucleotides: TGCGCCAGCTTTGACAGTCCCCAAAGCTCCTACGAGCAGTACTTC. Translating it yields CASFDSPQSSYEQYF.